This TCR beta chain originates from a study of cytomegalovirus exposure and HLA in healthy donors. Study context: Counted in an early data release were about 85 million unique TCRs from HLA-typed donors.

Amplification used 60 Vbeta primers and 13 Jbeta primers. Some clones are missing from TCRdb's copy, which holds only in-frame ones; the method was immunoSEQ multiplex PCR. This repertoire shows about 170,000 clones, less than 75% found once; its top ten account for approximately 1.5%. Regarding the study as a whole: A list of roughly 180 TCR beta chains associated with cytomegalovirus was given.

Trimming at V came to 1 base and at J to 10 bases, leaving 6 bases not matched to a gene. From germline, CDR1 is SQVTM and CDR2 ANQGSEA. The CDR3 consists of 13 residues. Notes on this clone: What it recognizes is unknown.

The sequenced material came from PBMCs. The receptor's source is a girl aged 10-17 years in good health and CMV-seronegative. V and J are TRBV29-1 and TRBJ2-4, with TRBD2 matching over 8 bases. In DNA form, the CDR3 reads TGCAGCGTTGAAGTTCGGGGGGGACCAATTCAGTACTTC. Translation: CSVEVRGGPIQYF.